This entry concerns a single T cell receptor beta chain. These data belong to a study of T cell responses to AZD1222 COVID-19 vaccine. Clones were sequenced by immunoSEQ multiplex PCR, and TCRdb holds only the in-frame ones, with some missing. Among 120,000 to 150,000 clones, approximately 94% were seen once, and the ten largest hold 4.5% to 5.5%. CDR3 length: 12 amino acids. Germline CDR1 is SGHVS and CDR2 is FQNEAQ. The V end lost 8 bases, the J end lost 4 bases, and 12 bases lay between the germline ends. The receptor's source is an adult in good health. The material was peripheral blood, obtained on day 0 of AZD1222 vaccination. The chain carries TRBV7-8 and TRBJ2-7; D possibly corresponds to TRBD1 (5 bases). CDR3 in DNA: TGTGCCAGCGGCAACACAGGTTACGAGCAGTACTTC. This codes for CASGNTGYEQYF.